The 21 T cell receptor beta chains presented below share a single source sample, sequenced in a study of CD8 T cells in ankylosing spondylitis (dated by TCRdb to 2015 to 2018). The library relied on 5' RACE. Sequencing took place on an Illumina HiSeq 2500. TCRdb reran the public reads through fastp at Q25 and MiXCR, keeping productive beta chains. Rows are unified per CDR3 protein, each entry keeping the most common DNA and genes. The sample profile shows some 100,000 distinct CDR3 sequences; roughly 8.3% of them were found once. Together, the top ten hold 9.5% to 10% of the sample. Specimen: blood, either unsorted or a sorted T cell fraction (not recorded which). These receptors all stem from a male donor with ankylosing spondylitis or in good health (not recorded which).

This clonotype has at least ten counts. The V gene is TRBV24-1, the J gene TRBJ2-1; 7 nucleotides align to TRBD2. Germline V gene sequence: CDR1 KGHDR, CDR2 SFDVKD. The CDR3 extends over 14 amino acids. V trimming: 9 bases; J trimming: 1 base; junction bases outside the gene matches: 5. CDR3 DNA: TGTGCCACCGCCTCGGGGGGTTCCTACAATGAGCAGTTCTTC. Amino acids: CATASGGSYNEQFF.

This clonotype has at least ten counts. The J gene is TRBJ2-1, the V gene TRBV6-1, with D possibly matching TRBD2 (5 bases). V was cut by 3 bases and J by 7 bases, with 10 bases left in between. This CDR3 region has 13 residues. CDR1 is MNHNS and CDR2 is SASEGT in the germline V gene. CDR3 coding DNA: TGTGCCAGCAGTGAGTCGGGAAGAAATGAGCAGTTCTTC. Translation: CASSESGRNEQFF.

Many counts were recorded for this clonotype. The V gene is TRBV10-2, the J gene TRBJ2-3; 13 bases are shared with TRBD2. The CDR3 consists of 17 residues. Trimming took 5 bases from V and 5 from J; bases not matched to a gene: 10. Germline values: CDR1 WSHSY, CDR2 SAAADI. CDR3 residues: CASSRTSGRAGRDTQYF. In DNA form, the CDR3 reads TGCGCCAGCAGTCGAACTAGCGGGAGGGCCGGTAGAGATACGCAGTATTTT.

The chain employs TRBV7-2 and TRBJ1-3, with D hard to call. CDR1 and CDR2 from the germline V gene are SGHTA and FQGNSA. Trimming removed 0 bases from V and 2 bases from J, with 5 bases in between. This CDR3 contains 14 residues. Here the CDR3 DNA reads TGTGCCAGCAGCTTAGCCCCGGCTGGAAACACCATATATTTT. Amino acids: CASSLAPAGNTIYF.

Ten or more counts support this clonotype. The chain joins TRBV13 to TRBJ2-2, with D unclear. CDR3 length: 15 residues. Germline V CDR1 and CDR2: PRHDT, FYEKMQ (reference sequence). The V end was cut by 2 bases, the J end by 9 bases, with 16 bases between. CDR3 nucleotides: TGTGCCAGCAGCTTAAGTCCGGAAGTGCACCGGGAGCTGTTTTTT. Encoded protein: CASSLSPEVHRELFF.

The table lists this clonotype with many counts. The chain uses TRBV12-5 and TRBJ1-2, with TRBD1 as a possible D gene (5 bases). Germline V lookup: CDR1 LGHNT, CDR2 FRNRAP. CDR3 length: 15 residues. V was pared by 4 bases and J by 4 bases, with 16 bases between. The CDR3 bases are TGTGCTAGTGGTTCACTAATGACAGCCATCTATGGCTACACCTTC. Protein sequence: CASGSLMTAIYGYTF. Full variable domain (remainder filled in from reference TRBV12-5 and TRBJ1-2): DARVTQTPRHKVTEMGQEVTMRCQPILGHNTVFWYRQTMMQGLELLAYFRNRAPLDDSGMPKDRFSAEMPDATLATLKIQPSEPRDSAVYFCASGSLMTAIYGYTFGSGTRLTVV.

Many counts were recorded for this clonotype. The CDR3 loop reads CASSALGGNQPQHF. The CDR3 DNA reads as TGTGCCAGCAGTGCCCTGGGGGGGAATCAGCCCCAGCATTTT. The chain joins TRBV6-1 to TRBJ1-5; possible D gene TRBD1, 5 bases. This CDR3 contains 14 residues. The germline V and J ends were trimmed by 4 bases and 4 bases, with 11 bases remaining between them. Germline CDR1 and CDR2: MNHNS and SASEGT.

This clonotype was seen ten or more times. This chain links TRBV29-1 with TRBJ2-7; the D call may be TRBD1 or TRBD2 (6 bases each). Deletions cut 6 bases from V and 5 bases from J, with 20 bases between. CDR1 and CDR2 (germline): SQVTM, ANQGSEA. The CDR3 extends over 14 amino acids. The CDR3 nucleotides are TGCAGCGTCGCCTCTAGCCAAGGGGGGCACGAGCAGTACTTC. This translates into CSVASSQGGHEQYF.

This clonotype was detected only a few times. The chain carries TRBV9 and TRBJ2-7; D is uncertain. The CDR3 length is 15 residues. V lost 0 bases to trimming and J lost 0 bases, with 10 bases between them. Germline assignment: CDR1 SGDLS and CDR2 YYNGEE. DNA for the CDR3: TGTGCCAGCAGCGTAGGGTATGGCTTCTCCTACGAGCAGTACTTC. This translates into CASSVGYGFSYEQYF. Together with reference TRBV9 and TRBJ2-7, the CDR3 gives the full variable domain: DSGVTQTPKHLITATGQRVTLRCSPRSGDLSVYWYQQSLDQGLQFLIQYYNGEERAKGNILERFSAQQFPDLHSELNLSSLELGDSALYFCASSVGYGFSYEQYFGPGTRLTVT.

V and J are TRBV9 and TRBJ2-7; no definite D call. V was pared by 0 bases and J by 4 bases, with 11 bases between. CDR3 length equals 14 residues. Germline-derived CDR1 and CDR2 are SGDLS and YYNGEE. The CDR3, as DNA: TGTGCCAGCAGCGTAGGGGCCTTTAGGTACGAGCAGTACTTC. Amino acids: CASSVGAFRYEQYF.

In this sample, this clonotype turned up many times. The V and J genes are TRBV20-1 and TRBJ2-2; no reliable D call. In germline, CDR1 is DFQATT, CDR2 SNEGSKA (reference sequence). The CDR3 contains 13 residues. The V end lost 4 bases, the J end lost 6 bases, and 12 bases lay between the germline ends. The CDR3 nucleotides read TGCAGTGCTATAAGCCCTCTAGCCGGGGAGCTGTTTTTT. It yields the protein CSAISPLAGELFF.

With respect to this clonotype: The CDR3 does not end in the conserved phenylalanine or tryptophan, so this is likely a read error. The CDR3 nucleotides read TGTGCCAGCAGTGACTGGGGGCCCCAGCATTCT. The encoded protein is CASSDWGPQHS. The rearrangement links TRBV2 to TRBJ1-5; D unresolved. Looked up from germline, CDR1 is SNHLY and CDR2 is FYNNEI. The CDR3 extends over 11 amino acids. Trimming removed 3 bases at V and 9 bases at J, with 6 bases between.

This clonotype was recorded many times. The chain combines TRBV20-1 with TRBJ2-1; 12 positions agree with TRBD2. The CDR3 is 17 amino acids. Germline CDR1 is DFQATT and CDR2 is SNEGSKA (reference sequence). The V and J ends lost 4 bases and 5 bases, in that order; junction bases with no gene match: 12. The CDR3 sequence: CSATPASGGAYNNEQFF. The CDR3 DNA reads TGCAGTGCTACCCCCGCTAGCGGGGGGGCCTATAACAATGAGCAGTTCTTC.

This clonotype was seen many times. The chain joins TRBV29-1 to TRBJ2-7, with 9 bases that match TRBD1. CDR1 and CDR2 from the germline V gene are SQVTM and ANQGSEA. The CDR3 runs 13 residues. The V gene end was trimmed by 3 bases and the J gene end by 7 bases; junction bases not matched to a gene: 7. The CDR3 sequence is CSVDQTGGHEQYF. CDR3 DNA: TGCAGCGTTGACCAGACAGGGGGGCATGAGCAGTACTTC.

This clonotype was picked up many times. V gene TRBV15 combines with J gene TRBJ2-2; D gene ambiguous. Germline V gene data show CDR1 as LNHNV and CDR2 as YYDKDF (reference sequence). V gave up 1 base and J gave up 4 bases, with 13 bases separating them. This CDR3 comprises 16 residues. The CDR3 sequence: CATSRGLSSGTGELFF. The CDR3 DNA sequence: TGTGCCACCAGCAGAGGTTTAAGTTCGGGCACCGGGGAGCTGTTTTTT.

This clonotype was counted many times. The rearrangement joins TRBV7-8 to TRBJ2-1, with D perhaps matching TRBD1 (5 bases). Trimming shortened V by 5 bases and J by 6 bases, and 17 bases separated the two germline ends. This CDR3 spans 15 amino acids. Germline V gene lookup returns CDR1 SGHVS and CDR2 FQNEAQ. Written as DNA, the CDR3 is TGTGCCAGCAGCCCAGGGTCTGGTAAGATCAATGAGCAGTTCTTC. This translates into CASSPGSGKINEQFF.

The V and J genes are TRBV7-9 and TRBJ1-1, with unresolved D. Germline loops: CDR1 SEHNR, CDR2 FQNEAQ (reference sequence). Deletions cut 5 bases from V and 6 bases from J, with 16 bases between. This CDR3 has 14 residues. The CDR3 DNA is TGTGCCAGCAGCCCCCCCAGGACTTCCTCTGAAGCTTTCTTT. This translates into CASSPPRTSSEAFF.

This clonotype was seen repeatedly, ten times or more. The chain is built from TRBV4-2 and TRBJ2-7, with 7 bases that match TRBD1. Germline assignment: CDR1 LGHNA and CDR2 YNFKEQ. V lost 6 bases, J lost 3 bases, and 5 bases stayed unmatched. The CDR3 has 13 amino acids. This CDR3 reads CASRQTGFYEQYF. The CDR3 nucleotides read TGTGCCAGCAGACAGACAGGGTTCTACGAGCAGTACTTC.

A few counts support this clonotype. A much larger clone differs from this one at a single base, so this may be a read error. The chain employs TRBV7-9 and TRBJ2-7; 8 bases map to TRBD1. Germline CDR1 SEHNR, CDR2 FQNEAQ (reference sequence). The CDR3 loop spans 14 amino acids. This CDR3 reads CVSSFHGQGHEQYF. The CDR3 region has the DNA TGTGTCAGCAGCTTCCACGGACAGGGACACGAGCAGTACTTC.

Details on this clonotype: This sequence may be a read error, since a much larger clone differs from it by one base. The chain has TRBV2 and TRBJ2-2, with TRBD1 as a possible D gene (5 bases). Trimming stripped 1 base from V and 4 bases from J, with 10 bases between. CDR3 length: 15 amino acids. The germline V gene has CDR1 SNHLY and CDR2 FYNNEI. DNA for the CDR3: TGTGCCAGCAGTGAAGTCGGTACAGGCACCGGGGAGCTGTTTTTT. Its protein product is CASSEVGTGTGELFF. The variable domain in full, completed from reference TRBV2 and TRBJ2-2, reads EPEVTQTPSHQVTQMGQEVILRCVPISNHLYFYWYRQILGQKVEFLVSFYNNEISEKSEIFDDQFSVERPDGSNFTLKIRSTKLEDSAMYFCASSEVGTGTGELFFGEGSRLTVL.

This clonotype was observed many times. The rearrangement links TRBV6-2 or TRBV6-3 to TRBJ2-7; 8 bases map to TRBD1. The J segment lost 4 bases and the V segment lost 5 bases, leaving 7 bases of the junction unmatched. CDR1 and CDR2 from the germline V gene are MNHEY and SVGEGT. The CDR3 totals 14 residues. The CDR3 sequence: CASSRTGNVYEQYF. DNA of the CDR3: TGTGCCAGCAGTCGGACAGGGAATGTGTACGAGCAGTACTTC.